This T cell receptor (beta chain) was captured in a study of CD8 T cells in Susac syndrome. Isolation of CD8+ and CD4+ T cells was performed negatively, whereas enrichment of TEMRA cells was done by FACS. The V segment lost 6 bases and the J segment 5 bases; nucleotides outside the gene matches: 15. Germline V gene data show CDR1 as DFQATT and CDR2 as SNEGSKA (reference sequence). The CDR3 contains 15 residues. When the RNA was reverse transcribed, random hexamers were used with an input of about 0.5 to 1 ug. TCRdb fed the immunoSEQ multiplex PCR reads into MiXCR, producing one record per CDR3 protein. The sample has 150,000 to 200,000 distinct CDR3 sequences, 90% to 95% seen once.

The rearrangement links TRBV20-1 to TRBJ2-5, with 7 bases identical to TRBD1. Material: CD4+ T cells from PBMCs. This receptor was identified in a human donor with multiple sclerosis. The CDR3 loop reads CSANRGRRMGETQYF. The CDR3 DNA reads TGCAGTGCCAACAGGGGCCGTAGGATGGGGGAGACCCAGTACTTC.